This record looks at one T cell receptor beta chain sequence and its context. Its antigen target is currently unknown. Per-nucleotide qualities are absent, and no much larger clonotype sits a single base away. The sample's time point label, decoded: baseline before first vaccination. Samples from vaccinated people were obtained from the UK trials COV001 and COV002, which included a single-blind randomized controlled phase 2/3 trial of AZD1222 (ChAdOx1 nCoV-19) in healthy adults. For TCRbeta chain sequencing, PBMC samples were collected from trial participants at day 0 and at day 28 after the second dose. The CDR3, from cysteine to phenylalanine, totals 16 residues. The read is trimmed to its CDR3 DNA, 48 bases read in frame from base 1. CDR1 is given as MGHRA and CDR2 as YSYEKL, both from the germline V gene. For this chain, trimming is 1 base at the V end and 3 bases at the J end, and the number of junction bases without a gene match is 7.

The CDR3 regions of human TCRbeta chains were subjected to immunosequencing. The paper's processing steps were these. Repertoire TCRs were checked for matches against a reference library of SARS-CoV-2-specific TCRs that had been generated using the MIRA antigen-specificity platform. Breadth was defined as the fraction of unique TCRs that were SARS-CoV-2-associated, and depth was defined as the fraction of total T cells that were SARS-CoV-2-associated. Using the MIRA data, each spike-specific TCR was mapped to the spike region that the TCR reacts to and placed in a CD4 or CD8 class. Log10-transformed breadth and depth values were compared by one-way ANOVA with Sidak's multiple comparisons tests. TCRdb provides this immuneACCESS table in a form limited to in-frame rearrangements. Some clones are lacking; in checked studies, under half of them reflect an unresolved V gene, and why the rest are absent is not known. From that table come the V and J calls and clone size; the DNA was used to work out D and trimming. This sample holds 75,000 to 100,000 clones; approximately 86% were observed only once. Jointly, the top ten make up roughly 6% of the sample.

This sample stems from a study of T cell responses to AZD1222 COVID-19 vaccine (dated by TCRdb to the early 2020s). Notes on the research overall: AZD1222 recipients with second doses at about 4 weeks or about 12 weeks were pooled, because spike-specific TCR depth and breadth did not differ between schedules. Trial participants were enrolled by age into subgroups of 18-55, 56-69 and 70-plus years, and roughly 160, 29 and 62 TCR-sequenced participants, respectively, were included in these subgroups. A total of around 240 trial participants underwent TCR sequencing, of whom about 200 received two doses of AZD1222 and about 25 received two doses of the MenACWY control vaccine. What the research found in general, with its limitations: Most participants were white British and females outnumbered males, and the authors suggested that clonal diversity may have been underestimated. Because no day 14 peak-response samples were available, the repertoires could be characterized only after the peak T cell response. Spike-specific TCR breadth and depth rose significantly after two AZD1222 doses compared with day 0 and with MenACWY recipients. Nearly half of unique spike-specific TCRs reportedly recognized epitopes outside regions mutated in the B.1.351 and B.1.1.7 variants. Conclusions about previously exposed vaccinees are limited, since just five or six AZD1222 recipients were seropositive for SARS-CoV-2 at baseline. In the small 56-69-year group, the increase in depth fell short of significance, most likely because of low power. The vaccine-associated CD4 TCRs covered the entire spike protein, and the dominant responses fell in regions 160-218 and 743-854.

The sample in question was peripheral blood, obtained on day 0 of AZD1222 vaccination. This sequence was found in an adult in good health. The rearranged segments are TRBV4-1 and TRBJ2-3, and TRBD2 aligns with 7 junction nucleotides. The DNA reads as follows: TGCGCCAGCAGCCAAGGGGCTAGCGGAGATACAGATACGCAGTATTTT. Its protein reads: CASSQGASGDTDTQYF.